The 13 T cell receptor beta chains given below trace back to one sample, sequenced in a study of blood T cell repertoires in COVID-19. This table comes from immunoSEQ multiplex PCR, and its TCRdb copy is limited to in-frame clones, with some not included. This sample has about 61,000 clones, with 85% to 90% found just once. Sequenced input: peripheral blood. These receptors originate from a woman aged 50 to 60 with active or convalescent COVID-19.

This CDR3 reads CASSEYGLAGSYQETQYF. As DNA, the CDR3 is TGTGCCAGCAGTGAATATGGACTAGCGGGAAGCTACCAAGAGACCCAGTACTTC. The chain recombines TRBV6-4 with TRBJ2-5; the match to TRBD2 covers 12 bases. CDR3 size: 18 residues. With V trimmed by 3 bases and J by 0 bases, 8 bases remained unmatched. Germline assignment: CDR1 MRHNA and CDR2 SNTAGT.

The chain couples TRBV6-5 to TRBJ2-7; 8 nucleotides align to TRBD1. CDR3 length equals 16 residues. V shed 1 base and J 1 base; nucleotides not matched to a gene: 6. Germline values: CDR1 MNHEY, CDR2 SVGAGI. The chain's CDR3 is CASSYFSGQGSYEQYF. CDR3 DNA: TGTGCCAGCAGTTACTTCTCCGGACAGGGATCCTACGAGCAGTACTTC.

The chain is built from TRBV30 and TRBJ1-4; 8 positions agree with TRBD1. The CDR3 has 14 residues. V dropped 5 bases and J dropped 4; count of bases not matched to a gene: 6. CDR1 is GTSNPN, CDR2 SVGIG, per germline (reference sequence). Here the CDR3 reads CAWGRQGYNEKLFF. DNA of the CDR3: TGTGCCTGGGGCCGACAGGGGTATAATGAAAAACTGTTTTTT.

The chain uses TRBV12-3 or TRBV12-4 and TRBJ2-4, with 8 bases that match TRBD1. J gave up 12 bases and V 6 bases, and 7 bases lay outside the gene matches. This CDR3 has 12 amino acids. CDR3 sequence (DNA): TGTGCCAGCAGACCAGGGGGCGGCGGTCAGTACTTC. Protein sequence: CASRPGGGGQYF.

The chain carries TRBV11-2 and TRBJ1-1, with no clear D. The CDR3 is 13 amino acids. The V and J ends lost 5 bases and 5 bases respectively, with 12 bases between them. CDR1 is SGHAT, CDR2 FQNNGV, per germline. CDR3 sequence (DNA): TGTGCCAGCAGCCCCCAAAGAGCGACTGAAGCTTTCTTT. As protein: CASSPQRATEAFF.

This rearrangement joins TRBV7-8 to TRBJ2-1; D possibly corresponds to TRBD2 (5 bases). Germline assignment: CDR1 SGHVS and CDR2 FQNEAQ. This CDR3 comprises 13 residues. V lost 1 base and J 4 bases, leaving 5 bases between the germline ends. CDR3 DNA: TGTGCCAGCAGCTTAGTAGCGTACAATGAGCAGTTCTTC. Amino acid sequence: CASSLVAYNEQFF.

The V and J genes are TRBV27 and TRBJ1-1; D is ambiguous. CDR3 length equals 15 residues. V was cut by 6 bases and J by 3 bases, with 17 bases left in between. CDR1 and CDR2 from the germline V gene are MNHEY and SMNVEV (reference sequence). The chain's CDR3 is CASRLTAGVDTEAFF. In DNA form, the CDR3 reads TGTGCCAGCAGACTGACGGCCGGGGTAGACACTGAAGCTTTCTTT.

This rearrangement joins TRBV7-8 to TRBJ1-4; 10 nucleotides align to TRBD1. The CDR3 runs to 16 residues. The germline gives CDR1 SGHVS, CDR2 FQNEAQ. J was trimmed by 7 bases and V by 3 bases; bases with no gene match: 8. This CDR3 is CASSFTSGTGAEKLFF. CDR3 nucleotide sequence: TGTGCCAGCAGCTTTACTTCAGGGACAGGGGCTGAAAAACTGTTTTTT.

The rearrangement joins TRBV30 to TRBJ1-1; D ambiguous. CDR1 and CDR2 (germline): GTSNPN, SVGIG (reference sequence). The CDR3 loop spans 11 amino acids. Trimming took off 0 bases at V and 6 bases at J, with 5 bases between the two ends. This CDR3 reads CAWSVDSEAFF. The CDR3 nucleotides read TGTGCCTGGAGTGTGGACTCTGAAGCTTTCTTT. Using reference TRBV30 and TRBJ1-1 for the parts outside the CDR3, the full variable domain is SQTIHQWPATLVQPVGSPLSLECTVEGTSNPNLYWYRQAAGRGLQLLFYSVGIGQISSEVPQNLSASRPQDRQFILSSKKLLLSDSGFYLCAWSVDSEAFFGQGTRLTVV.

The rearrangement links TRBV5-1 to TRBJ2-2; D call uncertain. V lost 1 base, J lost 7 bases, and 5 bases lay in between. The CDR3 is made up of 12 amino acids. Germline CDR1 reads SGHRS; CDR2 reads YFSETQ. The CDR3 bases are TGCGCCAGCAGCTTGTCCAACGGGGAGCTGTTTTTT. Protein: CASSLSNGELFF.

In its sample, this clone was seen many times. The rearrangement uses TRBV3-1 (or the pseudogene TRBV3-2) and TRBJ1-6; 8 bases match TRBD1. Germline values: CDR1 LGHDT, CDR2 YNNKEL (reference sequence). Germline trimming cut 6 bases from V and 9 bases from J; bases unmatched to any gene: 10. This CDR3 is 15 amino acids long. CDR3 bases: TGTGCCAGCAGGCCCCAGGGGGCGCTGGGTTCACCCCTCCACTTT. This encodes CASRPQGALGSPLHF.

This clone was counted a single time. V is TRBV15 and J is TRBJ1-2; TRBD1 matches 7 bases. Looked up from germline, CDR1 is LNHNV and CDR2 is YYDKDF (reference sequence). This CDR3 has 16 residues. The ends lost 0 bases at V and 7 bases at J; junction bases unmatched: 11. CDR3 protein: CATSRDRGGGGGGYTF. CDR3 DNA sequence: TGTGCCACCAGCAGAGATCGTGGAGGGGGCGGTGGTGGCTACACCTTC.

This chain connects TRBV7-8 to TRBJ1-2; D may be TRBD1 (6 bases). Germline-derived CDR1 and CDR2 are SGHVS and FQNEAQ. V was shortened by 2 bases and J by 7 bases, with 20 bases between the two germline ends. CDR3 length: 16 amino acids. CDR3 residues: CASSLITGFLDAGYTF. The CDR3 DNA follows: TGTGCCAGCAGCTTAATCACAGGGTTTTTGGACGCTGGCTACACCTTC.